The clone carrying this T cell receptor (beta chain) was detected only a few times. The target antigen is unknown. This sample is drawn from a study of cytomegalovirus exposure and HLA in healthy donors. Study at large: Among 350 to 500 genotyped donors, around 77% fell in the Caucasian-associated ancestry cluster.

Unrecorded immune exposure was likely among donors, who were nominally healthy when sampled. This PCR relied on a set of 60 Vbeta primers and 13 Jbeta primers. The data were produced by immunoSEQ multiplex PCR, yet TCRdb's version contains in-frame clones alone and is incomplete. In the table there are approximately 100,000 clones, 64% of which are singletons. The study's findings and limits: A few of the chains that were CMV-associated were confirmed in vitro to be specific for CMV antigens.

This TCR came from a man between 60 and 70 years old in good health and CMV-seronegative. The sample taken for sequencing was PBMCs.

The CDR3 region has the DNA TGTGCCAGTAGTTCCGGGACTCAGAGGAGTCAGCCCCAGCATTTT. Translation: CASSSGTQRSQPQHF. V is TRBV19 and J is TRBJ1-5; tentative D call: TRBD1 (5 bases). V was cut by 5 bases and J by 6 bases, with 17 bases left in between. The CDR3 spans 15 residues. Germline V gene lookup returns CDR1 LNHDA and CDR2 SQIVND (reference sequence).